This section outlines one T cell receptor (beta chain) sequence together with its context. The record originates from a study of blood T cell repertoires in COVID-19. Study-wide background: Acute and convalescent COVID-19 specimens originated in the United States, Italy and Spain. PBMCs, B-cell-depleted T cells, or T cells were the source of the cDNA or gDNA that made up the material.

The CDR3 loop spans 14 amino acids. Germline V gives CDR1 MDHEN, CDR2 SYDVKM. V lost 5 bases and J 8 bases, leaving 18 bases between the germline ends. Study processing details: Amplified reference gene primers provided the basis for estimating nucleated cell counts. Here immunoSEQ multiplex PCR was the method, and the copy in TCRdb shows in-frame clones only, minus some. Clone size and the V and J calls come from that table; the DNA yielded D and trimming. Of about 190,000 clones in the sample, around 89% were seen once. The TCR originated in a man aged 40-55 years with active or convalescent COVID-19. The chain employs TRBV28 and TRBJ1-2, with D maybe TRBD1 (5 bases). The sample consisted of peripheral blood. DNA for the CDR3: TGTGCCAGCAGTGAGGTGGGCGGGGGAGACGGCTACACCTTC. Its protein product is CASSEVGGGDGYTF.